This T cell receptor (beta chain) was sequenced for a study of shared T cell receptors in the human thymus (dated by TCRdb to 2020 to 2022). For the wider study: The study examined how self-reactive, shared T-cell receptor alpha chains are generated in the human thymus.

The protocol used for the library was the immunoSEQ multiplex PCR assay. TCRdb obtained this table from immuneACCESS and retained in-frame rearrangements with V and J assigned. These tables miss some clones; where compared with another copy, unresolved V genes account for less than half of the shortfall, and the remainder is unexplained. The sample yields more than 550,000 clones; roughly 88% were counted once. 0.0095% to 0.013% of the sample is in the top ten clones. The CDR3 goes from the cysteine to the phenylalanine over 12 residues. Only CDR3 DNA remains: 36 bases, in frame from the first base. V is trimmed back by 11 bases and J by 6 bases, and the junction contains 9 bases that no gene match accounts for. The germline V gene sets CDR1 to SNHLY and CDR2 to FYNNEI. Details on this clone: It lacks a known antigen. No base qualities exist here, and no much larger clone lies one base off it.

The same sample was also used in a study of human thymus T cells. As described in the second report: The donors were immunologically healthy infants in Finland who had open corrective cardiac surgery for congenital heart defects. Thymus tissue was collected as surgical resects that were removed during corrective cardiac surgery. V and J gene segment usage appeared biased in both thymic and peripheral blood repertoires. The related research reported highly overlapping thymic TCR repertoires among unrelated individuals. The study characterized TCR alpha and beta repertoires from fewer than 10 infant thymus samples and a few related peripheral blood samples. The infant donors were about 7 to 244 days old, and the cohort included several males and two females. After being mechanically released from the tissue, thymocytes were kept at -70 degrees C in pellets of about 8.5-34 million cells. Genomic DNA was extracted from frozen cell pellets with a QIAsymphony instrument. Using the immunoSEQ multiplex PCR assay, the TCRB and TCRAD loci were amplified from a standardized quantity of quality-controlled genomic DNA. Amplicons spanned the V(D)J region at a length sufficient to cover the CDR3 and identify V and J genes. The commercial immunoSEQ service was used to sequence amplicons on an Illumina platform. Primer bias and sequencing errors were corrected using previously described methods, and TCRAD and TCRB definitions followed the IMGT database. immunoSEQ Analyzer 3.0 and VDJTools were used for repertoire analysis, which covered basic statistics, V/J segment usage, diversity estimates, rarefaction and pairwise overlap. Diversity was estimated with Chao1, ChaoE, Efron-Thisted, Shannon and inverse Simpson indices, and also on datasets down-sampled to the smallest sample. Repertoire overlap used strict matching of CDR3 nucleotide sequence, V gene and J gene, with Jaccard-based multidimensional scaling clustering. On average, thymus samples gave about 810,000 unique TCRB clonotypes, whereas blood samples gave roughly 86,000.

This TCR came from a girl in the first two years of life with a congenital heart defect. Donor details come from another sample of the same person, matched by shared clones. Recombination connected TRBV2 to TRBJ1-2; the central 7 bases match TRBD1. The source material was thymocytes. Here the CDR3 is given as CASDRDGDGYTF. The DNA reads TGTGCCTCCGACAGGGACGGAGATGGCTACACCTTC.